Sequencing of this T cell receptor (beta chain) was carried out in a study of blood T cell repertoires in COVID-19. The CDR3 is 13 amino acids. Germline lookup yields CDR1 SGHRS and CDR2 YFSETQ. V dropped 2 bases and J dropped 4; count of bases not matched to a gene: 2. The repertoire was sequenced with immunoSEQ multiplex PCR; TCRdb's copy has only in-frame clones and lacks some. The sample shows roughly 460,000 clones, roughly 90% of them seen only once. V usage is TRBV5-1 and J usage is TRBJ1-2, with 7 bases fitting TRBD1. Sequenced material: peripheral blood. This TCR was sampled from a man younger than 35 with COVID-19, enrolled during active disease. This CDR3 reads CASSFGTAYGYTF. The CDR3 coding sequence is TGCGCCAGCAGCTTCGGGACAGCCTATGGCTACACCTTC.